The 2 T cell receptor beta chains given below trace back to one sample, sequenced in a study of vaccination and CD4 T cells after COVID-19. The Oncomine TCR Beta short-read assay sequenced DNA from cultured CD4+ T cells. TCRdb ran MiXCR on the PCR reads and lists one entry per CDR3 protein. The profile shows approximately 21,000 distinct CDR3 sequences, about 64% of them singletons. Stated treatment: roughly 11-day PBMC culture with coronavirus spike peptide pools or control peptides (ViraFEST assay). Their recognized antigens are unknown. The sample comprised CD4+ T cells from blood, cultured in vitro. The receptors derive from a human donor who had recovered from COVID-19.

The V and J genes are TRBV19 and TRBJ1-2; a possible D gene is TRBD1 (6 bases). The CDR3 has 13 residues. With 1 base removed from V and 7 bases from J, the gap between germline ends came to 10 bases. Germline assignment: CDR1 LNHDA and CDR2 SQIVND (reference sequence). CDR3 protein: CASSIGGGRGYTF. CDR3 sequence (DNA): TGTGCCAGTAGTATAGGAGGGGGACGTGGCTACACCTTC.

The chain carries TRBV24-1 and TRBJ2-3; 7 bases match TRBD1. This CDR3 is built from 17 residues. Unmatched junction bases numbered 8, after V lost 2 bases and J lost 1 base. Germline V gene lookup returns CDR1 KGHDR and CDR2 SFDVKD. CDR3 sequence reads: CATSDWAGGSGTDTQYF. For the CDR3, the DNA is TGTGCCACCAGTGATTGGGCAGGGGGTAGCGGCACAGATACGCAGTATTTT.